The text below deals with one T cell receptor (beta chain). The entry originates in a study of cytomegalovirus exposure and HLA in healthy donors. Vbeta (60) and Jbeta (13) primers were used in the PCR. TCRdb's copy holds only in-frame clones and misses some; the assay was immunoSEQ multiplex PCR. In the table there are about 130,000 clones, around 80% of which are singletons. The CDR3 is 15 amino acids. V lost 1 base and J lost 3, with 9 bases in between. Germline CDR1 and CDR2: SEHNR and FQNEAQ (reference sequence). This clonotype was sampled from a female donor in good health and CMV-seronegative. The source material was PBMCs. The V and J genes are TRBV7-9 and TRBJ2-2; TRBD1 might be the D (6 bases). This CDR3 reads CASSLGHRDTGELFF. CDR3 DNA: TGTGCCAGCAGCTTAGGACACAGGGACACCGGGGAGCTGTTTTTT.